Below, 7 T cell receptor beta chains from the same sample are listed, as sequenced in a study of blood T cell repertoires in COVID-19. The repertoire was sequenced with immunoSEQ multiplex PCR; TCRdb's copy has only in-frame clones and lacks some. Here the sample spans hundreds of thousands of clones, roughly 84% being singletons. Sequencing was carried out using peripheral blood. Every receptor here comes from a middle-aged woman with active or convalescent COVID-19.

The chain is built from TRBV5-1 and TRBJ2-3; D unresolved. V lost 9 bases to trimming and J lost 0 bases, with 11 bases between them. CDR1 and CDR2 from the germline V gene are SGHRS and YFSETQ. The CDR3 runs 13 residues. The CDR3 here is CATRATSTDTQYF. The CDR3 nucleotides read TGCGCCACCCGAGCTACTAGCACAGATACGCAGTATTTT.

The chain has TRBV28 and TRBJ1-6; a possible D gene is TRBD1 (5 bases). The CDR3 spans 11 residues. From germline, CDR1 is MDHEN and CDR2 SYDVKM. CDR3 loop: CGAGQDSPLHF. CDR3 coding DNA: TGTGGGGCAGGGCAAGATTCACCCCTCCACTTT. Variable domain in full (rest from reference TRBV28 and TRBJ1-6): DVKVTQSSRYLVKRTGEKVFLECVQDMDHENMFWYRQDPGLGLRLIYFSYDVKMKEKGDIPEGYSVSREKKERFSLILESASTNQTSMYLCGAGQDSPLHFGNGTRLTVT.

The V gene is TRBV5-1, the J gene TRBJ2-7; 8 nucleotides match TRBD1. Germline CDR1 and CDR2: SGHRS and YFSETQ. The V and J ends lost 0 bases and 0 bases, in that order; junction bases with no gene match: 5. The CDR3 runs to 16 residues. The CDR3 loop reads CASSLVGGQGSYEQYV. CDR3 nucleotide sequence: TGCGCCAGCAGCTTGGTGGGCGGACAGGGCTCCTACGAGCAGTACGTC.

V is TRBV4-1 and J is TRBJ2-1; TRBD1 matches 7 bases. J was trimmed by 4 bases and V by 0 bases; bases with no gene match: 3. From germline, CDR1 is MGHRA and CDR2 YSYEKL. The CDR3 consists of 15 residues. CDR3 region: CASSQEQGNYNEQFF. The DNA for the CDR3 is TGCGCCAGCAGCCAAGAACAGGGGAATTACAATGAGCAGTTCTTC.

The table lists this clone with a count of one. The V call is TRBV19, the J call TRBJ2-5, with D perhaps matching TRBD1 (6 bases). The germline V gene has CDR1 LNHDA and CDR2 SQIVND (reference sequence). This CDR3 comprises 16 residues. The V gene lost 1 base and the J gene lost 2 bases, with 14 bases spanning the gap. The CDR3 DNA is TGTGCCAGTAGTATAGGCCGGACAGACCTACAAGAGACCCAGTACTTC. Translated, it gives CASSIGRTDLQETQYF.

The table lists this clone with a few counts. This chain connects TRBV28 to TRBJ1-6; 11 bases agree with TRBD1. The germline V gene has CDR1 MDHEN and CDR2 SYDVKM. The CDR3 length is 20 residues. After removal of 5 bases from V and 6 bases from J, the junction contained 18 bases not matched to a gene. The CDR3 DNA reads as TGTGCCAGCAGTCCCCTTAGGGGGACAGGGGGTCCTTACCCTAATTCACCCCTCCACTTT. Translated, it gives CASSPLRGTGGPYPNSPLHF.

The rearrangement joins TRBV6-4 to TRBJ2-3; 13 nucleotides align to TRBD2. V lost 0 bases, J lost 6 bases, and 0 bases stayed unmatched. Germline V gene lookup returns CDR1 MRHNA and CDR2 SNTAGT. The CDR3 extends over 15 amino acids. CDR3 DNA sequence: TGTGCCAGCAGTGACTCGACTAGCGGGGGGGATACGCAGTATTTT. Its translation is CASSDSTSGGDTQYF.